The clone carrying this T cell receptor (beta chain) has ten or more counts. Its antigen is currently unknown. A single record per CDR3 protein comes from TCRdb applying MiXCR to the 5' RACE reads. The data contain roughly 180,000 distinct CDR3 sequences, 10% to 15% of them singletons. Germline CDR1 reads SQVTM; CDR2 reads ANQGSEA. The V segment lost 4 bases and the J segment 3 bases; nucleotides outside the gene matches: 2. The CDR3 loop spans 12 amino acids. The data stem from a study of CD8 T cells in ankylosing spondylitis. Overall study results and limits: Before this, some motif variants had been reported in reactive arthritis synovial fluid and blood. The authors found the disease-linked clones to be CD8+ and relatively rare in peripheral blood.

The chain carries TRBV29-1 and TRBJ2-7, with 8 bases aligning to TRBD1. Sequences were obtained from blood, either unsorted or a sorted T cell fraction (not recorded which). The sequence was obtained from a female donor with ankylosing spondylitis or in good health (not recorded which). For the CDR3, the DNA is TGCAGCGTTGGACAGGGGATCTACGAGCAGTACTTC. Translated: CSVGQGIYEQYF.